These 27 T cell receptor beta chains share one sample of origin, sequenced in a study of spatial heterogeneity in lung cancer. The time point here: sample taken at primary tumor resection. The study sequenced unsorted whole RNA from tumor, nontumor lung or frozen PBMC. Each CDR3 protein gets one entry after TCRdb re-called the 5' RACE reads with MiXCR. The data hold 20,000 to 25,000 distinct CDR3 sequences, with 3.5% to 5.5% observed a single time. The sample consisted of PBMCs, taken at surgery. The receptors were gathered from a male donor with early-stage non-small cell lung cancer.

This clonotype was recorded many times. The chain has TRBV6-6 and TRBJ1-5; unclear D gene. In germline, CDR1 is MNHNY, CDR2 SVGAGI (reference sequence). Trimming left V 0 bases short and J 7 bases short, with 4 bases between. The CDR3 contains 12 residues. In DNA form, the CDR3 reads TGTGCCAGCAGTTACTCTGGGCAGCCCCAGCATTTT. Its translation: CASSYSGQPQHF.

Ten or more counts support this clonotype. This sequence joins TRBV18 and TRBJ2-6; 11 bases line up with TRBD1. The ends lost 0 bases at V and 2 bases at J; junction bases unmatched: 3. Germline V gives CDR1 KGHSH, CDR2 LQKENI. The CDR3 loop spans 18 amino acids. The CDR3 is CASSPPPGQGAGANVLTF. The DNA for the CDR3 is TGTGCCAGCTCACCACCCCCGGGACAGGGGGCTGGGGCCAACGTCCTGACTTTC.

The chain links TRBV11-1 to TRBJ2-7; 7 positions match TRBD1. The germline gives CDR1 SGHAT, CDR2 FQDESV (reference sequence). This CDR3 region has 16 residues. The V segment lost 5 bases and the J segment 4 bases; nucleotides outside the gene matches: 14. CDR3 DNA sequence: TGTGCCAGCAGCCATCGACAGGGACAAAATCCTTACGAGCAGTACTTC. It encodes CASSHRQGQNPYEQYF.

This clonotype was found many times. The gene calls are TRBV7-2 and TRBJ2-5; the D gene is possibly TRBD1 (5 bases). The length of the CDR3 is 12 residues. Germline assignment: CDR1 SGHTA and CDR2 FQGNSA. Between the trimmed V and J ends, which lost 7 bases and 9 bases, there was a span of 15 bases. The CDR3 nucleotides read TGTGCCAGCAACCCCGACGCAGGGCCCCAGTACTTC. Residues: CASNPDAGPQYF. The full variable domain, its missing parts supplied by reference TRBV7-2 and TRBJ2-5, is GAGVSQSPSNKVTEKGKDVELRCDPISGHTALYWYRQSLGQGLEFLIYFQGNSAPDKSGLPSDRFSAERTGGSVSTLTIQRTQQEDSAVYLCASNPDAGPQYFGPGTRLLVL.

This clonotype has a count of ten or more. The rearrangement joins TRBV29-1 to TRBJ2-3, with no clear D. CDR1 and CDR2 from the germline V gene are SQVTM and ANQGSEA. This CDR3 region has 10 residues. Trimming removed 4 bases at V and 6 bases at J, with 5 bases between. CDR3 sequence reads: CSVGTDTQYF. The CDR3 region has the DNA TGCAGCGTTGGTACGGATACGCAGTATTTT.

The sample holds many counts of this clonotype. The V and J genes are TRBV6-2 or TRBV6-3 and TRBJ1-2; 8 bases are a match to TRBD1. Germline V gene lookup returns CDR1 MNHEY and CDR2 SVGEGT. Unmatched junction bases numbered 9, after V lost 4 bases and J lost 5 bases. The CDR3 consists of 15 residues. DNA of the CDR3: TGTGCCAGCAGTTTTTCACGGACAGGGCGTTATGGCTACACCTTC. Translating it yields CASSFSRTGRYGYTF.

This clonotype was recorded many times. The V call is TRBV6-1, the J call TRBJ2-7; 10 bases fit TRBD1. CDR3 length: 13 amino acids. The J segment lost 3 bases and the V segment lost 8 bases, leaving 4 bases of the junction unmatched. The germline gives CDR1 MNHNS, CDR2 SASEGT. In DNA, the CDR3 is TGTGCCAGCGAAGGGACAGGGGACTACGAGCAGTACTTC. This encodes CASEGTGDYEQYF.

This clonotype was observed at least ten times. J is TRBJ2-3 and V is TRBV18; D may be TRBD1 (5 bases). V was cut by 0 bases and J by 4 bases, with 8 bases left in between. CDR3 length: 14 amino acids. Germline V gene lookup returns CDR1 KGHSH and CDR2 LQKENI. The CDR3 protein is CASSPPTQADTQYF. CDR3 sequence (DNA): TGTGCCAGCTCACCACCAACACAGGCAGATACGCAGTATTTT.

This clonotype was detected ten times or more. V gene TRBV14 combines with J gene TRBJ2-3; D not resolved. The germline V and J ends were trimmed by 0 bases and 5 bases, with 9 bases remaining between them. Germline loops: CDR1 SGHDN, CDR2 FVKESK. This CDR3 region has 14 residues. CDR3 in amino acids: CASSQDLVRDTQYF. The CDR3 DNA sequence: TGTGCCAGCAGCCAAGATCTGGTGAGAGATACGCAGTATTTT.

The chain joins TRBV19 to TRBJ2-4; no clear D. CDR1 LNHDA and CDR2 SQIVND come from the germline V gene (reference sequence). V was clipped by 0 bases and J by 2 bases, with 8 bases between them. CDR3 length equals 15 residues. The CDR3 DNA is TGTGCCAGTAGTATAGACAGCCTATCCAAAAACATTCAGTACTTC. Amino acid sequence: CASSIDSLSKNIQYF.

This clonotype occurred many times. V gene TRBV28 combines with J gene TRBJ1-5; 8 nucleotides match TRBD1. V gave up 11 bases and J gave up 0 bases; unmatched junction bases: 3. Germline CDR1 MDHEN, CDR2 SYDVKM. The CDR3 has 13 residues. The CDR3 is CAGQGDSNQPQHF. CDR3 DNA: TGTGCCGGACAGGGAGATAGCAATCAGCCCCAGCATTTT.

This clonotype came up many times. The rearrangement links TRBV7-9 to TRBJ2-3; a possible D gene is TRBD2 (6 bases). Trimming pared 5 bases from V and 0 bases from J, leaving 12 bases between. The CDR3 runs 15 residues. Germline V gene lookup returns CDR1 SEHNR and CDR2 FQNEAQ (reference sequence). The CDR3 loop is CASSPTGTSTDTQYF. The CDR3 DNA is TGTGCCAGCAGCCCTACCGGGACTAGCACAGATACGCAGTATTTT.

This clonotype occurred many times. This chain links TRBV24-1 with TRBJ2-1, with 11 nucleotides matching TRBD1. The CDR3 has 16 amino acids. CDR1 is KGHDR and CDR2 is SFDVKD in the germline V gene. V gave up 4 bases and J gave up 5 bases; unmatched junction bases: 6. CDR3 DNA sequence: TGTGCCACCAGTGACCCCGGGACAGGGGGACACAATGAGCAGTTCTTC. Translation gives CATSDPGTGGHNEQFF.

This clonotype has at least ten counts. This chain links TRBV19 with TRBJ2-5, with D perhaps TRBD1 or TRBD2 (6 bases each). In germline, CDR1 is LNHDA, CDR2 SQIVND (reference sequence). With 9 bases removed from V and 2 bases from J, the gap between germline ends came to 16 bases. There are 14 residues in the CDR3. CDR3 protein: CASSPGAVQETQYF. In DNA, the CDR3 is TGTGCCAGCTCCCCGGGGGCGGTTCAAGAGACCCAGTACTTC.

This clonotype has a count of ten or more. The chain links TRBV11-3 to TRBJ2-2; D remains ambiguous. V dropped 5 bases and J dropped 7 bases, with 8 bases sitting between them. This CDR3 contains 12 residues. The V gene's germline CDR1 is SGHNT and CDR2 YENEEA. The CDR3 protein is CASSREVGELFF. CDR3 coding DNA: TGTGCCAGCAGCAGGGAAGTCGGGGAGCTGTTTTTT.

Concerning this clonotype itself: A much larger clone sits a single nucleotide away, making a read error possible. J is TRBJ1-5 and V is TRBV7-2; no clear D gene. The ends were cut back, 5 bases at V and 4 bases at J, with 12 bases in the middle. The CDR3 is 14 residues long. Germline values: CDR1 SGHTA, CDR2 FQGNSA. As DNA, the CDR3 is TGTGCCAGCAGCCCCAGACGGAGAAATCAGCCCCAGCATTTT. This gives the protein CASSPRRRNQPQHF.

This clonotype has a count of ten or more. J is TRBJ1-1 and V is TRBV10-2; D is unclear. Germline V CDR1 and CDR2: WSHSY, SAAADI. Trimming shortened V by 2 bases and J by 5 bases, and 12 bases separated the two germline ends. The CDR3 is 14 residues long. DNA for the CDR3: TGCGCCAGCAGTGAGACCCGGGGAAAAACTGAAGCTTTCTTT. It translates to CASSETRGKTEAFF.

This clonotype was observed a handful of times. The chain joins TRBV6-1 to TRBJ1-5, with TRBD1 matching over 10 bases. V gave up 6 bases and J gave up 3 bases; unmatched junction bases: 2. The CDR3 covers 14 residues. Germline values: CDR1 MNHNS, CDR2 SASEGT. Written as DNA, the CDR3 is TGTGCCAGCAGGGGACAGGGGTTCAATCAGCCCCAGCATTTT. Protein sequence: CASRGQGFNQPQHF.

The V and J genes are TRBV12-3 or TRBV12-4 and TRBJ1-4; D uncertain. Trimming shortened V by 4 bases and J by 5 bases, and 5 bases separated the two germline ends. CDR3 length equals 12 residues. For the CDR3, the DNA is TGTGCCAGCAGTTCTGACAATGAAAAACTGTTTTTT. It is translated as CASSSDNEKLFF.

This clonotype is labeled medium-sized. V usage is TRBV19 and J usage is TRBJ2-6; no clear D. With 3 bases removed from V and 0 bases from J, the gap between germline ends came to 3 bases. Germline assignment: CDR1 LNHDA and CDR2 SQIVND (reference sequence). This CDR3 has 14 residues. The CDR3: CASSIVSGANVLTF. The CDR3, as DNA: TGTGCCAGTAGTATTGTCTCTGGGGCCAACGTCCTGACTTTC.

This clonotype was seen repeatedly, ten times or more. This chain connects TRBV9 to TRBJ2-5; perhaps TRBD2 as D (5 bases). This CDR3 comprises 16 residues. In germline, CDR1 is SGDLS, CDR2 YYNGEE. V was trimmed by 3 bases and J by 5 bases, leaving 20 bases between them. The CDR3, as DNA: TGTGCCAGCAGCGCACGGCCGGGGAGTACTCTGGAGACCCAGTACTTC. It encodes CASSARPGSTLETQYF.

This clonotype was observed a handful of times. This chain uses TRBV6-5 with TRBJ2-7, with 8 bases identical to TRBD1. The V gene end was trimmed by 0 bases and the J gene end by 3 bases; junction bases not matched to a gene: 4. The V gene's germline CDR1 is MNHEY and CDR2 SVGAGI. CDR3 length: 15 residues. The CDR3 is CASSYSVGQGYEQYF. DNA of the CDR3: TGTGCCAGCAGTTACTCAGTTGGACAGGGCTACGAGCAGTACTTC.

This clonotype was seen many times. CDR3 region: CSASRQALTDTQYF. CDR3 nucleotide sequence: TGCAGCGCGAGCCGACAGGCGCTGACAGATACGCAGTATTTT. The gene calls are TRBV29-1 and TRBJ2-3; D perhaps matches TRBD1 (6 bases). This CDR3 has 14 amino acids. Germline V CDR1 and CDR2: SQVTM, ANQGSEA. V was cut by 7 bases and J by 3 bases, with 17 bases left in between.

This clonotype has at least ten counts. V usage is TRBV7-2 and J usage is TRBJ2-7, with 9 bases identical to TRBD1. The CDR3 extends over 15 amino acids. Trimming at V came to 1 base and at J to 5 bases, leaving 6 bases not matched to a gene. Germline V gene data show CDR1 as SGHTA and CDR2 as FQGNSA. The CDR3 is CASSLVRDRVHEQYF. CDR3 DNA: TGTGCCAGCAGCTTAGTCCGGGACAGGGTCCACGAGCAGTACTTC.

By sample fraction, this clonotype is medium-sized. The V and J genes are TRBV6-6 and TRBJ1-4, with TRBD1 identical over 7 bases. This CDR3 spans 13 amino acids. Germline CDR1 and CDR2: MNHNY and SVGAGI (reference sequence). The V segment lost 7 bases and the J segment 7 bases; nucleotides outside the gene matches: 6. Here the CDR3 reads CASTRQGSEKLFF. The DNA for the CDR3 is TGTGCCAGCACTAGACAGGGATCTGAAAAACTGTTTTTT.

This clonotype was counted ten times or more. The J gene is TRBJ2-7, the V gene TRBV14; a possible D gene is TRBD2 (5 bases). The CDR3 loop spans 14 amino acids. Trimming removed 0 bases from V and 1 base from J, with 7 bases in between. Germline V lookup: CDR1 SGHDN, CDR2 FVKESK. CDR3 nucleotides: TGTGCCAGCAGCCAAGAACTAGGTTCCTACGAGCAGTACTTC. Its translation is CASSQELGSYEQYF.

This clonotype was detected many times. The V and J genes are TRBV5-1 and TRBJ2-5, with no clear D. CDR1 is SGHRS, CDR2 YFSETQ, per germline. The CDR3 covers 13 residues. V gave up 6 bases and J gave up 2 bases, with 11 bases separating them. This chain's CDR3 is CASTPDGQETQYF. In DNA, the CDR3 is TGCGCCAGCACCCCGGACGGACAAGAGACCCAGTACTTC. The full variable domain, with the rest looked up from reference TRBV5-1 and TRBJ2-5, is KAGVTQTPRYLIKTRGQQVTLSCSPISGHRSVSWYQQTPGQGLQFLFEYFSETQRNKGNFPGRFSGRQFSNSRSEMNVSTLELGDSALYLCASTPDGQETQYFGPGTRLLVL.